These 25 T cell receptor beta chains came from one sample sequenced in a study of blood T cell repertoires in COVID-19. Assay used: immunoSEQ multiplex PCR; TCRdb lists only in-frame clones, some missing. The table lists around 300,000 clones, over 75% of them singletons. Sequencing was carried out using PBMCs or T cells enriched from blood (not recorded which). These receptors all come from a man younger than 40 who had recovered from COVID-19.

This rearrangement joins TRBV2 to TRBJ1-2, with D perhaps matching TRBD1 (5 bases). The CDR3 is made up of 15 amino acids. Germline CDR1 is SNHLY and CDR2 is FYNNEI. With 6 bases removed from V and 9 bases from J, the gap between germline ends came to 23 bases. This chain's CDR3 is CASSPMGSRDLRYTF. The CDR3 DNA is TGTGCCAGCAGCCCCATGGGGTCCAGGGACTTGCGCTACACCTTC.

As for this clone: An end of the junction differs from the germline gene, which may be a read error. The chain has TRBV10-3 and TRBJ2-1, with 8 bases fitting TRBD1. From germline, CDR1 is ENHRY and CDR2 SYGVKD. The CDR3 extends over 12 amino acids. CDR3 sequence reads: CAISGQGIPQFF. The CDR3 DNA sequence: TGTGCCATTAGTGGACAGGGAATACCCCAGTTCTTC.

The rearrangement links TRBV6-5 to TRBJ2-2, with D perhaps TRBD2 (6 bases). V gave up 7 bases and J gave up 4 bases, with 13 bases separating them. The germline V gene encodes CDR1 MNHEY and CDR2 SVGAGI. The CDR3 sequence is 14 residues long. The CDR3 DNA sequence: TGTGCCAGCACCATCACCGGGAGCACCGGGGAGCTGTTTTTT. As protein: CASTITGSTGELFF.

The V gene is TRBV5-1, the J gene TRBJ1-2, with 10 bases fitting TRBD1. The CDR3 runs to 14 residues. Germline V gene lookup returns CDR1 SGHRS and CDR2 YFSETQ. V was clipped by 1 base and J by 10 bases; unmatched bases: 7. CDR3 amino acids: CASSLSPGQGTYTF. In DNA, the CDR3 is TGCGCCAGCAGCTTGTCGCCGGGACAGGGGACCTACACCTTC.

The chain links TRBV5-1 to TRBJ1-4, with 7 bases lining up with TRBD1. The CDR3 is made up of 15 amino acids. Germline trimming cut 6 bases from V and 0 bases from J; bases unmatched to any gene: 5. Looked up from germline, CDR1 is SGHRS and CDR2 is YFSETQ. For the CDR3, the DNA is TGCGCCAGCAACCGACAGGGCACAACTAATGAAAAACTGTTTTTT. This translates into CASNRQGTTNEKLFF.

The CDR3 sequence is CASSLEEGETQYF. The CDR3 nucleotides read TGTGCCAGCAGCTTGGAGGAGGGGGAGACCCAGTACTTC. The V and J genes are TRBV5-4 and TRBJ2-5; D possibly corresponds to TRBD2 (6 bases). The germline V gene encodes CDR1 SGHNT and CDR2 YYREEE (reference sequence). Trimming cost V 0 bases and J 5 bases, with 8 bases left between them. CDR3 size: 13 residues.

This chain uses TRBV30 with TRBJ1-2; D may be TRBD1 (6 bases). The CDR3 contains 15 residues. V lost 2 bases and J 8 bases, leaving 21 bases between the germline ends. CDR1 is GTSNPN, CDR2 SVGIG, per germline (reference sequence). The CDR3 loop is CAWSTLTGAGEGYTF. CDR3 nucleotide sequence: TGTGCCTGGAGTACATTGACAGGCGCGGGGGAAGGCTACACCTTC.

V and J are TRBV11-3 and TRBJ2-5; D call uncertain. Trimming took 3 bases from V and 5 from J, leaving 10 bases between them. Germline CDR1 is SGHNT and CDR2 is YENEEA. CDR3 length: 13 amino acids. The CDR3 bases are TGTGCCAGCAGCTTGACTCCCGGGGAGACCCAGTACTTC. Residues: CASSLTPGETQYF. The whole variable domain, remainder taken from reference TRBV11-3 and TRBJ2-5, is EAGVVQSPRYKIIEKKQPVAFWCNPISGHNTLYWYLQNLGQGPELLIRYENEEAVDDSQLPKDRFSAERLKGVDSTLKIQPAELGDSAVYLCASSLTPGETQYFGPGTRLLVL.

This clone was counted a single time. One junction end disagrees with the germline gene, perhaps due to a read error. The sample holds other DNA sequences that translate to the same CDR3. V is TRBV10-2 and J is TRBJ2-7; D is ambiguous. The CDR3 is 14 residues long. Germline V CDR1 and CDR2: WSHSY, SAAADI. In DNA form, the CDR3 reads TGCGCCAGCAGTGAAGCCGGTTTGCCCTACGAACAGTACTTC. This sequence encodes CASSEAGLPYEQYF.

CDR3 region: CASSGQGGETQYF. Written as DNA, the CDR3 is TGTGCCAGTAGTGGACAGGGGGGGGAGACCCAGTACTTC. The V call is TRBV19, the J call TRBJ2-5; TRBD1 aligns across 10 bases. Trimming removed 5 bases from V and 5 bases from J; junction bases left unmatched: 2. The CDR3 contains 13 residues. Per the germline V gene, CDR1 is LNHDA and CDR2 is SQIVND (reference sequence).

V gene TRBV5-4 combines with J gene TRBJ2-2; the D gene is possibly TRBD2 (6 bases). Trimming pared 0 bases from V and 1 base from J, leaving 10 bases between. Germline V lookup: CDR1 SGHNT, CDR2 YYREEE (reference sequence). This CDR3 spans 16 amino acids. CDR3 bases: TGTGCCAGCAGCTTGGAGGGACTCCTGAACACCGGGGAGCTGTTTTTT. This sequence encodes CASSLEGLLNTGELFF.

This clone was observed once. The J gene is TRBJ2-1, the V gene TRBV6-2 or TRBV6-3, with D unclear. Trimming cost V 2 bases and J 3 bases, with 5 bases left between them. CDR1 and CDR2 (germline): MNHEY, SVGEGT. This CDR3 has 13 amino acids. CDR3 bases: TGTGCCAGCAGTTACGCTAACTACAATGAGCAGTTCTTC. This translates into CASSYANYNEQFF.

The rearrangement links TRBV7-2 to TRBJ1-6, with D unclear. V was shortened by 0 bases and J by 1 base, with 7 bases between the two germline ends. The CDR3 is 16 residues long. The germline gives CDR1 SGHTA, CDR2 FQGNSA. CDR3 residues: CASSLAGFSYNSPLHF. For the CDR3, the DNA is TGTGCCAGCAGCTTAGCCGGGTTTTCCTATAATTCACCCCTCCACTTT.

This chain links TRBV14 with TRBJ2-5; D is ambiguous. The CDR3 is made up of 14 amino acids. Trimming removed 3 bases at V and 5 bases at J, with 13 bases between. Germline-derived CDR1 and CDR2 are SGHDN and FVKESK. CDR3: CASSHSRVMETQYF. The CDR3 nucleotides are TGTGCCAGCAGCCATTCTCGGGTTATGGAGACCCAGTACTTC. Full variable domain (rest looked up from reference TRBV14 and TRBJ2-5): EAGVTQFPSHSVIEKGQTVTLRCDPISGHDNLYWYRRVMGKEIKFLLHFVKESKQDESGMPNNRFLAERTGGTYSTLKVQPAELEDSGVYFCASSHSRVMETQYFGPGTRLLVL.

CDR3 sequence (DNA): TGTGCCAGCAGCAAGACAGGGGGCGGGAACACTGAAGCTTTCTTT. Translated: CASSKTGGGNTEAFF. The V and J genes are TRBV9 and TRBJ1-1; 10 bases agree with TRBD1. With V trimmed by 4 bases and J by 1 base, 4 bases remained unmatched. The CDR3 sequence is 15 residues long. CDR1 SGDLS and CDR2 YYNGEE come from the germline V gene.

This sequence joins TRBV19 and TRBJ1-1; D gene ambiguous. Trimming took off 5 bases at V and 3 bases at J, with 10 bases between the two ends. The CDR3 extends over 13 amino acids. CDR1 and CDR2 from the germline V gene are LNHDA and SQIVND (reference sequence). Here the CDR3 reads CASSLRGDTEAFF. CDR3 nucleotides: TGTGCCAGTAGTCTTCGAGGTGACACTGAAGCTTTCTTT. The full variable domain, rest sourced from reference TRBV19 and TRBJ1-1, is DGGITQSPKYLFRKEGQNVTLSCEQNLNHDAMYWYRQDPGQGLRLIYYSQIVNDFQKGDIAEGYSVSREKKESFPLTVTSAQKNPTAFYLCASSLRGDTEAFFGQGTRLTVV.

This sequence joins TRBV4-1 and TRBJ1-5, with D tentatively TRBD1 (5 bases). Germline values: CDR1 MGHRA, CDR2 YSYEKL. The CDR3 is made up of 16 amino acids. V was trimmed by 2 bases and J by 3 bases, leaving 14 bases between them. CDR3 protein: CASSQSDRVPNQPQHF. In DNA, the CDR3 is TGCGCCAGCAGCCAAAGCGACAGAGTCCCCAATCAGCCCCAGCATTTT.

The chain couples TRBV12-5 to TRBJ2-5; weak D call: TRBD1 (6 bases). The length of the CDR3 is 13 residues. Germline V CDR1 and CDR2: LGHNT, FRNRAP. V dropped 6 bases and J dropped 2 bases, with 10 bases sitting between them. The CDR3 loop reads CASGPGTQETQYF. As DNA, the CDR3 is TGTGCTAGTGGCCCGGGGACACAAGAGACCCAGTACTTC.

The V call is TRBV5-1, the J call TRBJ2-1, with TRBD2 identical over 9 bases. The junction had 9 bases not matched to a gene; V was cut back by 10 bases and J by 1 base. Looked up from germline, CDR1 is SGHRS and CDR2 is YFSETQ. This CDR3 spans 15 amino acids. DNA of the CDR3: TGCGCCTCTAGGGCGGGGGGGGAGTCCTACAATGAGCAGTTCTTC. Encoded protein: CASRAGGESYNEQFF.

The chain links TRBV5-6 to TRBJ2-7; a possible D gene is TRBD1 (6 bases). Germline CDR1 is SGHDT and CDR2 is YYEEEE. V lost 6 bases and J lost 4, with 14 bases in between. CDR3 size: 13 residues. CDR3 protein: CASTFQGGYEQYF. As DNA, the CDR3 is TGTGCCAGCACCTTTCAAGGGGGTTACGAGCAGTACTTC.

This chain joins TRBV7-9 and TRBJ2-2; the match to TRBD1 covers 10 bases. Per germline, CDR1 SEHNR and CDR2 FQNEAQ (reference sequence). Losses at the gene ends were 3 bases for V and 5 bases for J; bases not matched to a gene: 6. The CDR3 covers 16 residues. For the CDR3, the DNA is TGTGCCAGCAGCTTGGGGACAGGGGTTGGAACCGGGGAGCTGTTTTTT. It encodes CASSLGTGVGTGELFF.

The V call is TRBV9, the J call TRBJ2-5; 11 bases map to TRBD2. The CDR3 is made up of 18 amino acids. CDR1 and CDR2 from the germline V gene are SGDLS and YYNGEE. V trimming: 0 bases; J trimming: 1 base; junction bases outside the gene matches: 8. CDR3 region: CASSVVASGGTAQETQYF. CDR3 coding DNA: TGTGCCAGCAGCGTAGTGGCTAGCGGGGGGACCGCCCAAGAGACCCAGTACTTC.

The rearrangement joins TRBV19 to TRBJ2-2; 8 bases agree with TRBD2. From germline, CDR1 is LNHDA and CDR2 SQIVND (reference sequence). The CDR3 is made up of 15 amino acids. V dropped 5 bases and J dropped 7; count of bases not matched to a gene: 9. CDR3 DNA: TGTGCCAGTAGTGCTCGGGGGGGCCCCGGCGGGGAGCTGTTTTTT. Residues: CASSARGGPGGELFF.

This chain links TRBV15 with TRBJ1-3; maybe TRBD1 (5 bases). V shed 6 bases and J shed 2 bases, with 17 bases lying between them. The CDR3 extends over 16 amino acids. The germline gives CDR1 LNHNV, CDR2 YYDKDF (reference sequence). The CDR3: CATRGVDSPPGNTIYF. The CDR3 nucleotides are TGTGCCACCAGAGGGGTAGACAGTCCGCCTGGAAACACCATATATTTT.

This sequence joins TRBV6-5 and TRBJ1-5, with TRBD1 matching over 8 bases. Per the germline V gene, CDR1 is MNHEY and CDR2 is SVGAGI. V gave up 6 bases and J gave up 6 bases; unmatched junction bases: 7. This CDR3 has 14 amino acids. The CDR3 DNA is TGTGCCAGCAGATCAGGACAGGGCGGTCAGCCCCAGCATTTT. This gives the protein CASRSGQGGQPQHF.